These T cell receptor beta chains were read from a single sample in a study of control samples from healthy donors and cancer patients. Method: immunoSEQ multiplex PCR; TCRdb's copy keeps in-frame clones and lacks some. The sample shows some 160,000 clones, roughly 89% of them seen only once. The sample consisted of blood. These receptors came from a man aged 30 to 45 in good health. Both conserved end residues are part of each CDR3. D genes are given only for firm matches. Only some rows state a clone size, as once, few, many or a class for expanded clones.

TRBJ2-7	-	TRBV5-1	-	TGCGCCAGCAGCGGACAGTCCTACGAGCAGTACTTC	CASSGQSYEQYF
TRBJ2-7	-	TRBV7-2	-	TGTGCCAGCAGCCCTTTTTTTGGGACCGGGGTGTCCTACGAGCAGTACTTC	CASSPFFGTGVSYEQYF
TRBJ2-1	-	TRBV7-7	-	TGTGCTAGCAGCCTCAGAACAGGAGTCTACAATGAGCAGTTCTTC	CASSLRTGVYNEQFF
TRBJ2-5	-	TRBV25-1	TRBD2	TGTGCCAGCAGTGTTCCAATGACTAGCGGGAAAGAGACCCAGTACTTC	CASSVPMTSGKETQYF
TRBJ1-6	-	TRBV19	-	TGTGCCAGTACAAGGACACGGAACTATAATTCACCCCTCCACTTT	CASTRTRNYNSPLHF
TRBJ1-5	-	TRBV2	-	TGTGCCAGCACCCTGGTGGAAAATCAGCCCCAGCATTTT	CASTLVENQPQHF
TRBJ2-1	-	TRBV20-1	TRBD2	TGCAGTGCTAGTTCTAGCGGGAGCCACAATGAGCAGTTCTTC	CSASSSGSHNEQFF
TRBJ2-1	-	TRBV18	-	TGTGCCAGCTCACCACCGGGGGCGGGGGCCTACAATGAGCAGTTCTTC	CASSPPGAGAYNEQFF
TRBJ2-1	-	TRBV18	-	TGTGCCAGCTCAGAACCAGCTAGCACTGACAATGAGCAGTTCTTC	CASSEPASTDNEQFF
TRBJ1-3	-	TRBV7-2	-	TGTGCCAGCAGCTTCGGACCCGAGCCCGGAAACACCATATATTTT	CASSFGPEPGNTIYF
TRBJ2-1	-	TRBV4-3	TRBD2	TGCGCCAGCAGCAAAAGACTAGCGGGAGAGGGGCAGTTCTTC	CASSKRLAGEGQFF
TRBJ1-5	once	TRBV4-3	-	TGCGCCAGCAGCCAAGTAGTAGGGACGGGTCAGCCCCAGCATTTT	CASSQVVGTGQPQHF
TRBJ1-4	-	TRBV4-3	-	TGCGCCAGCAGCCAAGATATCCGGACGGAAAAACTGTTTTTT	CASSQDIRTEKLFF
TRBJ2-2	few	TRBV11-2	-	TGTGCCAGCAGTTTAAGTCCCACCGGGGAGCTGTTTTTT	CASSLSPTGELFF
TRBJ1-6	few	TRBV27	-	TGTGCCAGCAGTTTAAGGCGCCAGGATAATTCACCCCTCCACTTT	CASSLRRQDNSPLHF
TRBJ2-1	-	TRBV18	TRBD2	TGTGCCAGCTCACCAGTTGGGACTAGCGGGAGAAATGAGCAGTTCTTC	CASSPVGTSGRNEQFF
TRBJ2-5	-	TRBV4-2	-	TGTGCCAGCAGCCAAGGCAGGGAAGAGACCCAGTACTTC	CASSQGREETQYF
TRBJ1-1	-	TRBV5-1	-	TGCGCCAGCAACTTACGGACAGCCAACACTGGTGAAGCTTTCTTT	CASNLRTANTGEAFF
TRBJ1-2	-	TRBV11-2	-	TGTGCGACAGCCTTAGAGGGGTATGGCTACACCTTC	CATALEGYGYTF
TRBJ1-6	many	TRBV3-1/TRBV3-2	-	TGTGCCAGCAACCAAAGGGGGGGTTGGGGTTCACCCCTCCACTTT	CASNQRGGWGSPLHF
TRBJ1-2	-	TRBV4-3	TRBD1	TGCGCCAGCAGCCAACCCGGACAGGTCGATGGCTACACCTTC	CASSQPGQVDGYTF
TRBJ2-7	-	TRBV7-9	TRBD1	TGTGCCAGCAGCTGGGGACAGGGGGCGTCTTACGAGCAGTACTTC	CASSWGQGASYEQYF
TRBJ1-5	-	TRBV4-3	-	TGCGCCAGCAGCCAAGATAGGGGGGGCTGCCACAATCAGCCCCAGCATTTT	CASSQDRGGCHNQPQHF
TRBJ2-3	-	TRBV6-2/TRBV6-3	-	TGTGCCAGCAGTTCCGGGACTCACACAGATACGCAGTATTTT	CASSSGTHTDTQYF
TRBJ2-7	-	TRBV6-2/TRBV6-3	-	TGTGCCAGCAGTTATTCCGCAGGGATTTCCTACGAGCAGTACTTC	CASSYSAGISYEQYF
TRBJ1-1	-	TRBV11-2	-	TGTGCCAGCAATCGATGGGGCAGGATGAACACTGAAGCTTTCTTT	CASNRWGRMNTEAFF
TRBJ2-7	-	TRBV2	-	TGTGCCGCCGTCGGGAATTCCTACGAGCAGTACTTC	CAAVGNSYEQYF